This record covers a single TCR beta chain. What it recognizes is unknown. V dropped 4 bases and J dropped 3; count of bases not matched to a gene: 11. Germline V gene lookup returns CDR1 SGHRS and CDR2 YFSETQ. This CDR3 contains 16 residues. These data belong to a study of CD8+CD57+ T cells in acquired aplastic anemia. Overall study: DNA per sorted CD4+ or CD8+ sample ranged about 0.17 to 27.4 ug, averaging around 3.2 ug. Overall study results and limits: Found in both controls and patients were twenty-nine CD8+ CDR3 sequences.

Genomic DNA acted as the template from which TCR beta VDJ combination and CDR3 sequence profiling were carried out. From the reads, TCRdb called clonotypes with MiXCR, one entry per CDR3 protein. The sample shows 300,000 or so distinct CDR3 sequences, approximately 56% of them seen only once. The sequenced sample consisted of sorted CD4+, CD8+, or CD8+CD57+ T cells (not recorded which) from PBMCs. This clonotype originated in a human donor with severe aplastic anemia or a healthy control (not recorded which). The chain combines TRBV5-1 with TRBJ2-7; 9 bases agree with TRBD1. As DNA, the CDR3 is TGCGCCAGCAGCGACCGGGACAGGGAGAGCTACTACGAGCAGTACTTC. Its translation: CASSDRDRESYYEQYF.